This is a list of T cell receptor beta chains from one sample in a study of T cells expressing NK-cell markers. TCRdb reprocessed the 5' RACE reads, with one entry per CDR3 protein and no DNA. The table lists some 140,000 distinct CDR3 sequences. Sequencing was carried out using blood T cells: a sorted CD56 or NKG2C T cell subset, CD4+ or CD8+ T cells, or bulk PBMC T cells (not recorded which). These receptors were collected from a woman aged 45 to 65 in good health. The CDR3 runs from the conserved cysteine through the conserved F or W. The order of the fields is V gene, J gene, CDR3 protein.

v_gene: TRBV7-9
j_gene: TRBJ2-7
CDR3aa: CASSHSVQAGEQYF

v_gene: TRBV7-3
j_gene: TRBJ2-1
CDR3aa: CASSPPGGQISNNEQFF

v_gene: TRBV3-1
j_gene: TRBJ1-1
CDR3aa: CASSQGRDRWPEAFF

v_gene: TRBV4-1
j_gene: TRBJ2-6
CDR3aa: CASSQEGPGTSGANVLTF

v_gene: TRBV2
j_gene: TRBJ2-7
CDR3aa: CASNGNYEQYF

v_gene: TRBV12-5
j_gene: TRBJ1-1
CDR3aa: CASGRGNTEAFF

v_gene: TRBV6-6
j_gene: TRBJ2-5
CDR3aa: CASSPSRASGSQETQYF

v_gene: TRBV12-3/TRBV12-4
j_gene: TRBJ2-5
CDR3aa: CASTKDQETQYF

v_gene: TRBV7-2
j_gene: TRBJ2-3
CDR3aa: CASSPLGDTQYF

v_gene: TRBV7-9
j_gene: TRBJ1-3
CDR3aa: CASSTVDGNTIYF

v_gene: TRBV30
j_gene: TRBJ2-7
CDR3aa: CAWTLGGGLSYEQYF

v_gene: TRBV6-4
j_gene: TRBJ2-3
CDR3aa: CASSRTGEVDTQYF

v_gene: TRBV10-3
j_gene: TRBJ2-2
CDR3aa: CAISDGTTPGTGELFF

v_gene: TRBV7-9
j_gene: TRBJ2-2
CDR3aa: CASSLSPRGASNTGELFF

v_gene: TRBV13
j_gene: TRBJ2-7
CDR3aa: CASSKEGNSPYEQYF

v_gene: TRBV2
j_gene: TRBJ2-1
CDR3aa: CASSETILVEQFF

v_gene: TRBV7-9
j_gene: TRBJ1-2
CDR3aa: CASSGGRGTYGYTF

v_gene: TRBV10-2
j_gene: TRBJ2-1
CDR3aa: CASSGTSGSDEQFF

v_gene: TRBV9
j_gene: TRBJ2-7
CDR3aa: CASSPGQQNYEQYF

v_gene: TRBV11-2
j_gene: TRBJ2-1
CDR3aa: CASSLRVARALAGQQSNNEQFF

v_gene: TRBV20-1
j_gene: TRBJ2-7
CDR3aa: CSARGAGLAGAEQYF

v_gene: TRBV5-1
j_gene: TRBJ2-7
CDR3aa: CASSPRDEVYEQYF

v_gene: TRBV27
j_gene: TRBJ2-3
CDR3aa: CASSLVRGKLAGDADTQYF

v_gene: TRBV4-2
j_gene: TRBJ2-4
CDR3aa: CASSQRSGAQNIQYF

v_gene: TRBV6-1
j_gene: TRBJ2-7
CDR3aa: CASSGQSKTYEQYF

v_gene: TRBV10-2
j_gene: TRBJ1-1
CDR3aa: CASRTQGRNTEAFF

v_gene: TRBV4-1
j_gene: TRBJ1-1
CDR3aa: CASAHGPRGTEAFF

v_gene: TRBV12-2
j_gene: TRBJ1-2
CDR3aa: CASRLGAGPDYGYTF

v_gene: TRBV12-1
j_gene: TRBJ2-3
CDR3aa: CASSFGGQTDTQYF

v_gene: TRBV20-1
j_gene: TRBJ2-3
CDR3aa: CSAHHMGGGTDTQYF

v_gene: TRBV7-2
j_gene: TRBJ2-1
CDR3aa: CASSLGSGVEFF

v_gene: TRBV7-2
j_gene: TRBJ1-1
CDR3aa: CASSDLSYTAFF

v_gene: TRBV5-1
j_gene: TRBJ2-7
CDR3aa: CASSLGPTEQYF

v_gene: TRBV7-9
j_gene: TRBJ2-3
CDR3aa: CASSFTGAIDTQYF

v_gene: TRBV25-1
j_gene: TRBJ2-5
CDR3aa: CASSEGLETQYF

v_gene: TRBV5-1
j_gene: TRBJ2-3
CDR3aa: CASSLDGTDTQYF

v_gene: TRBV12-3/TRBV12-4
j_gene: TRBJ2-1
CDR3aa: CASRVAGGGNEQFF

v_gene: TRBV11-2
j_gene: TRBJ2-7
CDR3aa: CASSSPFGGSGYEQYF

v_gene: TRBV6-2/TRBV6-3
j_gene: TRBJ2-1
CDR3aa: CASSSGSQQFF

v_gene: TRBV27
j_gene: TRBJ1-1
CDR3aa: CASSKKTGWTEAFF

v_gene: TRBV7-7
j_gene: TRBJ2-7
CDR3aa: CASSLLGGHEQYF

v_gene: TRBV4-1
j_gene: TRBJ1-3
CDR3aa: CASSQLLGLGNTIYF

v_gene: TRBV12-3/TRBV12-4
j_gene: TRBJ2-1
CDR3aa: CASTSYSYNEQFF

v_gene: TRBV27
j_gene: TRBJ1-5
CDR3aa: CASITAGGVKQPQHF

v_gene: TRBV14
j_gene: TRBJ2-7
CDR3aa: CASSHGSQGTYEQYF

v_gene: TRBV2
j_gene: TRBJ1-2
CDR3aa: CASSEGDGYTF

v_gene: TRBV2
j_gene: TRBJ2-3
CDR3aa: CASSEAPGLSTDTQYF

v_gene: TRBV7-6
j_gene: TRBJ2-1
CDR3aa: CASSLVRADEQFF

v_gene: TRBV5-6
j_gene: TRBJ2-7
CDR3aa: CASSPETSGVSYEQYF

v_gene: TRBV7-9
j_gene: TRBJ2-5
CDR3aa: CASRAPTAQETQYF

v_gene: TRBV6-5
j_gene: TRBJ1-4
CDR3aa: CASSTGSRNEKLFF

v_gene: TRBV24-1
j_gene: TRBJ2-1
CDR3aa: CATSDLQAPSSYNEQFF

v_gene: TRBV7-9
j_gene: TRBJ1-5
CDR3aa: CASSLDGSSNQPQHF